The rows below give T cell receptor beta chains drawn from one sample of a study of shared clonotypes between healthy human individuals. Clones were read by immunoSEQ multiplex PCR, and TCRdb kept only the in-frame ones, dropping some. This table has approximately 500,000 clones, 95% to 97% appearing once. Sequencing used naive CD4+ T cells sorted from blood. Receptor source: a woman in her twenties or thirties in good health. Each CDR3 is given with its conserved first and last residue. The D gene is left open where the match is weak. A clone size is listed for some rows: how often the clone was seen (once, few, many), or a class if it is expanded.

NA,TRBD2,TRBV28,TRBJ2-7,TGTGCCAGCAATGTAGCGGCGGGAGGAGCCTACGAGCAGTACTTC,CASNVAAGGAYEQYF
NA,TRBD1,TRBV5-1,TRBJ2-7,TGCGCCAGCAGCCGCGACAGGGCCTACGAGCAGTACTTC,CASSRDRAYEQYF
NA,TRBD2,TRBV5-8,TRBJ2-2,TGTGCCAGCAGCTACCCCGGGAGGCCGGGTCGTGGGGAGCTGTTTTTT,CASSYPGRPGRGELFF
NA,NA,TRBV13,TRBJ1-4,TGTGCCAGCAGCCCCACCGGTGTCAAAGAAAAACTGTTTTTT,CASSPTGVKEKLFF
NA,NA,TRBV18,TRBJ2-7,TGTGCCAGCTCACCAGGGGTCGGAGGGGGCGCCTACGAGCAGTACTTC,CASSPGVGGGAYEQYF
NA,NA,TRBV5-6,TRBJ2-1,TGTGCCAGCAGCAAAAGACTCGCTGCAGATGAGCAGTTCTTC,CASSKRLAADEQFF
NA,TRBD1,TRBV25-1,TRBJ1-2,TGTGCCAGCAGTGGGGACAGGGGGCGAGAAAATGGCTACACCTTC,CASSGDRGRENGYTF
NA,TRBD1,TRBV4-2,TRBJ1-6,TGTGCCAGCAGCCAAGAGGACAGGGGCACCTATAATTCACCCCTCCACTTT,CASSQEDRGTYNSPLHF
NA,TRBD2,TRBV28,TRBJ2-7,TGTGCCAGCAGTGCGCCTAGCGGGAGATCCTACGAGCAGTACTTC,CASSAPSGRSYEQYF
NA,TRBD1,TRBV7-9,TRBJ2-7,TGTGCCAGCAGCTTAGCGGAGGGACAGGGCTCCTACGAGCAGTACTTC,CASSLAEGQGSYEQYF
NA,NA,TRBV7-8,TRBJ1-5,TGTGCCAGCAGCTTAACTGGCACGGTGGGCCAGCCCCAGCATTTT,CASSLTGTVGQPQHF
once,NA,TRBV28,TRBJ2-7,TGTGCCAGCAGCATACAGGGGGCTCTAGCGGGAGACAGTCCCGAGCAGTACTTC,CASSIQGALAGDSPEQYF
NA,NA,TRBV6-5,TRBJ2-7,TGTGCCAGCAGTCCCACCCAGGGCGAGCAGTACTTC,CASSPTQGEQYF
NA,NA,TRBV21-1,TRBJ1-5,TGTGCCAGCAGCAGCAGAGACACCCCGGGTCAGCCCCAGCATTTT,CASSSRDTPGQPQHF
few,NA,TRBV6-4,TRBJ1-2,TGTGCCTTCAGAGGCTACACCTTC,CAFRGYTF
NA,TRBD1,TRBV28,TRBJ1-5,TGTGCCAGCAGGAGCCGGGACAGGGGACGCTATTATAGCAATCAGCCCCAGCATTTT,CASRSRDRGRYYSNQPQHF
NA,NA,TRBV7-9,TRBJ2-2,TGTGCCAGCAGCTTCAGTATCAGGACGAACACCGGGGAGCTGTTTTTT,CASSFSIRTNTGELFF
once,TRBD1,TRBV13,TRBJ1-3,TGTGCCAGCAGCCCACGGACAGGGGGCCGAAACACCATATATTTT,CASSPRTGGRNTIYF
NA,NA,TRBV28,TRBJ1-5,TGTGCCAGCAGTTTATTTTGGAGGCCTAGCAATCAGCCCCAGCATTTT,CASSLFWRPSNQPQHF
few,NA,TRBV2,TRBJ1-1,TGTGCCAGCAGTAGATACACTGAAGCTTTCTTT,CASSRYTEAFF
NA,TRBD1,TRBV28,TRBJ2-1,TGTGCCAGCAGTTTTCGGAGCCGGGACAGGGGGGAAAATGAGCAGTTCTTC,CASSFRSRDRGENEQFF
NA,NA,TRBV19,TRBJ2-7,TGTGCCAGTAACTTCCCCGGCTACGAGCAGTACTTC,CASNFPGYEQYF
NA,NA,TRBV5-1,TRBJ2-7,TGCGCCAGCAGCCAGGATATGCTATCATCCTACGAGCAGTACTTC,CASSQDMLSSYEQYF
once,TRBD1,TRBV5-5,TRBJ1-1,TGTGCCAGCAGCTTAGGACAGGTGAACACTGAAGCTTTCTTT,CASSLGQVNTEAFF
NA,TRBD2,TRBV15,TRBJ2-5,TGTGCCACCAGCAGAGCCCCGGGACTAGCGGGAGAAGAGACCCAGTACTTC,CATSRAPGLAGEETQYF
NA,NA,TRBV13,TRBJ1-3,TGTGCCAGCAGCTTTGTCAAGAGCTCTGGAAACACCATATATTTT,CASSFVKSSGNTIYF
NA,NA,TRBV30,TRBJ2-2,TGTGCCTGGGGGGGCTCGACCACCGGGGAGCTGTTTTTT,CAWGGSTTGELFF
NA,NA,TRBV2,TRBJ2-1,TGTGCCAGTTGTCAGATCGAGCAGTTCTTC,CASCQIEQFF
NA,NA,TRBV2,TRBJ2-1,TGTGCCAGCGGTGACTACTACAATGAGCAGTTCTTC,CASGDYYNEQFF
NA,NA,TRBV2,TRBJ2-3,TGTGCCAGCAGTGGGGCGAAAGTAGATACGCAGTATTTT,CASSGAKVDTQYF
NA,TRBD1,TRBV28,TRBJ1-4,TGTGCCAGCAGTTCGGGACAGCTCCGGAATGAAAAACTGTTTTTT,CASSSGQLRNEKLFF
NA,TRBD1,TRBV28,TRBJ1-1,TGTGCCAGCAGTACTCCTAGGGGGCGCGGCACTGAAGCTTTCTTT,CASSTPRGRGTEAFF
NA,TRBD2,TRBV5-4,TRBJ2-2,TGTGCCAGCAGCTTGGCCCTGGGACTAGGAAACTACACCGGGGAGCTGTTTTTT,CASSLALGLGNYTGELFF
NA,TRBD1,TRBV4-1,TRBJ1-6,TGCGCCAGCAGCCACCGACAGGGGACCGCTTCACCCCTCCACTTT,CASSHRQGTASPLHF
once,NA,TRBV5-1,TRBJ1-1,TGCGCCAGCAGCTTAAAGGGTCCCGGGGGCGGCACTGAAGCTTTCTTT,CASSLKGPGGGTEAFF
NA,TRBD2,TRBV11-2,TRBJ2-1,TGTGCCAGCAGCCGATTCGTCTGGAGCGGGAGTTCCAATGAGCAGTTCTTC,CASSRFVWSGSSNEQFF